One sample yielded the 2 T cell receptor beta chains listed below, sequenced in a study of blood T cell repertoires in COVID-19. The method was immunoSEQ multiplex PCR; TCRdb's version includes in-frame clones alone and lacks a portion of them. The sample has 190,000 or so clones, roughly 80% seen once. Source material: PBMCs or T cells enriched from blood (not recorded which). These receptors originate from a man aged 40-55 years who had recovered from COVID-19.

The rearrangement joins TRBV7-9 to TRBJ2-6; TRBD2 is a possible D gene (5 bases). Trimming cost V 3 bases and J 0 bases, with 9 bases left between them. Germline CDR1 and CDR2: SEHNR and FQNEAQ (reference sequence). The CDR3 has 16 amino acids. CDR3 region: CASSFPGNSGANVLTF. CDR3 DNA: TGTGCCAGCAGCTTCCCCGGGAACTCTGGGGCCAACGTCCTGACTTTC.

The gene calls are TRBV6-5 and TRBJ1-2; D might be TRBD1 (5 bases). CDR1 MNHEY and CDR2 SVGAGI come from the germline V gene. V lost 0 bases and J 7 bases, leaving 15 bases between the germline ends. The CDR3 has 15 residues. CDR3 nucleotides: TGTGCCAGCAGTTACTCGACCCCAGGGATGGGTGGCTACACCTTC. Residues: CASSYSTPGMGGYTF.